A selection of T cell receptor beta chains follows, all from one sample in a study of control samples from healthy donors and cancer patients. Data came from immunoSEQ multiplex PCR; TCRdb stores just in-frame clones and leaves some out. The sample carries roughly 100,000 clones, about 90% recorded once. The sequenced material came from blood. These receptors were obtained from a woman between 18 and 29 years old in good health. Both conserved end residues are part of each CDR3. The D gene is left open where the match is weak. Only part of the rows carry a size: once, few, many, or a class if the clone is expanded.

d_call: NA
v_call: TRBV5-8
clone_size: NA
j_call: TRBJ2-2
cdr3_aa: CASSFSGGLTGELFF
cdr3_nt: TGTGCCAGCAGCTTTTCTGGGGGGCTCACCGGGGAGCTGTTTTTT

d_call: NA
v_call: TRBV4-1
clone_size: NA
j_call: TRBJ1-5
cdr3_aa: CASSPYWDTVNQPQHF
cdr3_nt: TGCGCCAGCAGCCCGTATTGGGACACGGTAAATCAGCCCCAGCATTTT

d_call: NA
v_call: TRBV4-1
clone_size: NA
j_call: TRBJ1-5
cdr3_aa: CASSQDLGNNQPQHF
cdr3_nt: TGCGCCAGCAGCCAAGATTTGGGGAATAATCAGCCCCAGCATTTT

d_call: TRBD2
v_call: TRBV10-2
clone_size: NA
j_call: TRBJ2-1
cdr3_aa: CASTGLSGGVYNEQFF
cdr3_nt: TGCGCCAGCACAGGACTGAGCGGGGGGGTCTATAATGAGCAGTTCTTC

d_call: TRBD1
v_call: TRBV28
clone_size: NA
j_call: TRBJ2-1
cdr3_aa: CASSPDRPYNEQFF
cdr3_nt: TGTGCCAGCAGTCCGGACAGGCCCTACAATGAGCAGTTCTTC

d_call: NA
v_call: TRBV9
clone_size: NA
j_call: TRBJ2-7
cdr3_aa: CASSTKTGSRDEQYF
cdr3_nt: TGTGCCAGCAGCACGAAGACAGGATCTCGCGACGAGCAGTACTTC

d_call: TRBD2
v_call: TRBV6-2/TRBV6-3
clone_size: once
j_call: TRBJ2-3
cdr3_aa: CASSNGLAPDTQYF
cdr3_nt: TGTGCCAGCAGTAACGGACTAGCGCCAGATACGCAGTATTTT

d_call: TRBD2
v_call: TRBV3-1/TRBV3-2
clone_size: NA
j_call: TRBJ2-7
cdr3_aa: CASSQGLETYEQYF
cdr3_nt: TGTGCCAGCAGCCAGGGACTAGAAACCTACGAGCAGTACTTC

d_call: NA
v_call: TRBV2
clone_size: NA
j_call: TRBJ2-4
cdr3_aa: CASSETGGVNIQYF
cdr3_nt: TGTGCCAGCAGTGAAACGGGGGGCGTAAACATTCAGTACTTC

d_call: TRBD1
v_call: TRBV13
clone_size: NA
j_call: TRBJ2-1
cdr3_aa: CASSPAGGIYEQFF
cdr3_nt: TGTGCCAGCAGCCCGGCAGGGGGCATCTATGAGCAGTTCTTC

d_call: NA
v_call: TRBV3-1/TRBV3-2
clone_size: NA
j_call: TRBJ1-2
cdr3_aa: CASSQGTQGYTF
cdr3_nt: TGTGCCAGCAGCCAAGGAACCCAGGGCTACACCTTC

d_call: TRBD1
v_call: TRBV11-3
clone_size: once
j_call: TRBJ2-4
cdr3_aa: CASSPRGAGGRNIQYF
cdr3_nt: TGTGCCAGCAGCCCCAGAGGGGCAGGGGGCAGGAACATTCAGTACTTC

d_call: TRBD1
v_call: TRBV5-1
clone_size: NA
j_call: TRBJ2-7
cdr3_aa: CASSLIGTGDGEQYF
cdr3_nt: TGCGCCAGCAGCTTGATTGGGACAGGGGATGGCGAGCAGTACTTC

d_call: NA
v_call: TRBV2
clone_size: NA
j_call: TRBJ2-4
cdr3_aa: CASSADSSANIQYF
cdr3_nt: TGTGCCAGCAGTGCAGACTCTTCGGCAAACATTCAGTACTTC

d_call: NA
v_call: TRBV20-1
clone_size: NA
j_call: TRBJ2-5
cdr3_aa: CSASVGDPGGETQYF
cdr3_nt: TGCAGTGCTAGTGTGGGGGACCCTGGGGGAGAGACCCAGTACTTC

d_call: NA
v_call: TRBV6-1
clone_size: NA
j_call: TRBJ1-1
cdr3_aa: CASSEGLAFF
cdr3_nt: TGTGCCAGCAGTGAAGGCTTAGCTTTCTTT

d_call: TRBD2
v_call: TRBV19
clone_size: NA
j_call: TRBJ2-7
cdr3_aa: CASSILSSGRAVF
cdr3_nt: TGTGCCAGTAGTATTCTGTCTAGCGGGAGGGCAGTTTTC

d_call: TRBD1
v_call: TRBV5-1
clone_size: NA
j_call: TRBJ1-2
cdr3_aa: CASSSDGLTGTGGNYGYTF
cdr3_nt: TGCGCCAGCAGCTCGGACGGATTAACCGGGACAGGGGGTAACTATGGCTACACCTTC

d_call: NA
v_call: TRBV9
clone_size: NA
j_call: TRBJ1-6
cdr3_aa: CASSPRGGNNSPLHF
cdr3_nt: TGTGCCAGCAGCCCTAGGGGGGGAAATAATTCACCCCTCCACTTT

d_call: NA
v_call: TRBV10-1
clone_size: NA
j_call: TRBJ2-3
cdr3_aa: CASPLGRSGTDTQYF
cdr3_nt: TGCGCCAGCCCTCTGGGAAGGAGCGGCACAGATACGCAGTATTTT

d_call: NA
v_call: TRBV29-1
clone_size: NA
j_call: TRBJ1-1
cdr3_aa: CSVEEFEQVAFF
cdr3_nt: TGCAGCGTTGAAGAGTTTGAACAGGTAGCTTTCTTT

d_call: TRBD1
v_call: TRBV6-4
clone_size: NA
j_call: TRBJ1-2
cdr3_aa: CASSDSTGVGGYTF
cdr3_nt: TGTGCCAGCAGTGACTCCACAGGGGTCGGGGGCTACACCTTC

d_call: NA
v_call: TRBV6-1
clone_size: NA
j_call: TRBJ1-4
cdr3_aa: CASSASFFRDTNEKLFF
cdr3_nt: TGTGCCAGCAGTGCATCCTTCTTCCGTGACACTAATGAAAAACTGTTTTTT

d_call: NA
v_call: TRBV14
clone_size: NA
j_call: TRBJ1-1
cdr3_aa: CASSQWGNTEAFF
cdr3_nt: TGTGCCAGCAGCCAATGGGGGAACACTGAAGCTTTCTTT

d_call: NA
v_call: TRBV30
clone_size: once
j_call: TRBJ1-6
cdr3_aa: CAWSSTGLGNSPLHF
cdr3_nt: TGTGCCTGGAGTTCTACAGGACTAGGGAATTCACCCCTCCACTTT

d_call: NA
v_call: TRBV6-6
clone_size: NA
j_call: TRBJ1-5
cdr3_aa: CASSYSNLDIQHF
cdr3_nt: TGTGCCAGCAGTTACTCGAACTTAGATATCCAGCATTTT

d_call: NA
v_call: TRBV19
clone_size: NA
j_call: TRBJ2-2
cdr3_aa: CASFPGGAGELFF
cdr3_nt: TGTGCCAGTTTCCCCGGGGGCGCCGGGGAGCTGTTTTTT

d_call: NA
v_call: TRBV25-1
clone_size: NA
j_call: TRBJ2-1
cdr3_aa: CASSVITGLYNEQFF
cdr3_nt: TGTGCCAGCAGTGTGATAACGGGGCTATACAATGAGCAGTTCTTC